This TCR beta chain is drawn from a study of blood T cell repertoires in COVID-19 (dated by TCRdb to about 2020). The study in broad terms: The collaborator samples originated in the United States, Italy and Spain and spanned the acute and convalescent phases of COVID-19. The prospective study material was composed of cDNA or gDNA derived from T cells, B-cell-depleted T cells, or PBMCs. Deeply sampled blood TCRbeta repertoires from subjects exposed to, actively infected with, or recovered from COVID-19 were included in the dataset. The repertoires were released in a freely available public database intended as a resource for research on the immune response to SARS-CoV-2. The samples were drawn from the first 160 participants of the ongoing ImmuneRACE study and from 1,254 subjects provided by 6 global collaborators. The sample metadata nearly always contained a de-identified subject ID, COVID-19 status, age in years and sex. Where available, HLA class I and class II types were obtained from metadata supplied by the sample provider rather than from assay-based typing. The paper as a whole reports these results and caveats: The quantity of clinical and demographic metadata differed by source and by participant and was supplied without curation.

Participants in the prospective study were aged 18 to 89 years, lived in some 24 United States geographic areas, and enrolled through a virtual design. Cohort assignment in the prospective study relied on participant-reported clinical history from a screening survey and a study questionnaire. ImmuneRACE Cohort 3 recovered participants were defined by two consecutive negative NP/OP PCR tests, healthcare professional clearance, or symptom resolution. Each participant in the prospective study had whole blood, serum and a nasopharyngeal or oropharyngeal swab collected by mobile phlebotomists. Over a 2-month period, participants in the prospective study had the option of providing additional blood draws and questionnaires. Blood samples from the prospective study were shipped frozen or at room temperature prior to DNA extraction. TCRbeta CDR3 regions were amplified from genomic DNA using the immunoSEQ Assay, a bias-controlled multiplex PCR. As for the authors' bioinformatics: Within the assay, amplification of reference gene primers was used to estimate how many nucleated cells each sample contained. To quantify the absolute abundance of each unique TCRbeta CDR3 rearrangement, sequence reads were collapsed and filtered. For each sample, productive Simpson clonality was calculated as the square root of Simpson's diversity index over productive rearrangements. TCRdb re-hosts the immuneACCESS table, in-frame sequences only. Its copies lack some clones; in the studies checked, an unresolved V gene accounts for under half of them, and the cause for the rest is not known. The V and J calls and clone size come from that table; D and trimming were worked out from the DNA. Within this sample are fewer than 300,000 clones, with approximately 92% of them counted one time only. The ten largest account for around 1.1% of the sample.

V drops 0 bases and J drops 2 bases, leaving 9 bases in between. The CDR3 runs 15 residues from the cysteine to the phenylalanine. Only the CDR3 DNA is retained, 45 bases long and in frame from the first base. CDR1 SGHKS and CDR2 YYEKEE were looked up in the germline V gene (reference sequence). This clone was seen a single time. Its antigen is currently not known. Base quality data are lacking; no much larger clone is found one base away. The sequencing sample was made of PBMCs or T cells enriched from blood (not recorded which). The sequence links TRBV5-5 to TRBJ1-5; the D gene is perhaps TRBD1, on 5 matching bases. The sequence was collected from a woman under 40 who had recovered from COVID-19. The sequence in DNA is TGTGCCAGCAGCTTGGGACAGACGCGCAATCAGCCCCAGCATTTT. It translates to CASSLGQTRNQPQHF.